These 17 T cell receptor beta chains came from one sample sequenced in a study of T cell clones after liver transplantation. Repertoires were generated with immunoSEQ multiplex PCR, while TCRdb's copy carries only in-frame clones and drops some. The sample has tens of thousands of clones; roughly 80% are singletons. This sample comprised CD4+ T cells from blood, obtained before liver transplant. The receptors derive from a human donor who received a liver transplant.

This clone was seen just once. CDR3 amino acids: CASSQPGTRNYEQYF. CDR3 nucleotides: TGCGCCAGCAGTCAACCCGGGACGCGGAATTACGAGCAGTACTTC. This chain connects TRBV23-1 to TRBJ2-7; D could derive from TRBD1 or TRBD2 (5 bases each). TRBV23-1 carries the ORF label, with uncertain function. V shed 2 bases and J shed 4 bases, with 15 bases lying between them. The CDR3 is 15 residues long.

The V call is TRBV18, the J call TRBJ2-7; D is perhaps TRBD1 (6 bases). Germline lookup yields CDR1 KGHSH and CDR2 LQKENI. This CDR3 has 16 amino acids. V was clipped by 5 bases and J by 2 bases, with 19 bases between them. The CDR3 spells CASSKPTLGQTYEQYF. In nucleotides, the CDR3 is TGTGCCAGCTCAAAACCGACCCTGGGACAAACCTACGAGCAGTACTTC.

The chain couples TRBV5-6 to TRBJ1-1, with D tentatively TRBD1 (6 bases). The germline V gene has CDR1 SGHDT and CDR2 YYEEEE. The CDR3 contains 15 residues. V lost 2 bases and J lost 5, with 16 bases in between. As DNA, the CDR3 is TGTGCCAGCAGCTTTTATCAGGGGCGTGGGACTGAAGCTTTCTTT. Its protein product is CASSFYQGRGTEAFF.

The chain uses TRBV27 and TRBJ2-1, with D perhaps TRBD2 (5 bases). CDR3 size: 12 residues. The V and J ends lost 2 bases and 15 bases respectively, with 14 bases between them. From germline, CDR1 is MNHEY and CDR2 SMNVEV (reference sequence). The CDR3 region has the DNA TGTGCCAGCAGTTTAGAGGGAGCCCATCTGTTCTTC. It encodes CASSLEGAHLFF.

The chain has TRBV4-3 and TRBJ2-7; D unresolved. This CDR3 region has 12 residues. V shed 3 bases and J shed 4 bases, with 7 bases lying between them. The germline CDR1 and CDR2 sequences are LGHNA and YSLEER. CDR3 region: CASSQDGYEQYF. CDR3 coding DNA: TGCGCCAGCAGCCAGGATGGTTACGAGCAGTACTTC.

J is TRBJ2-7 and V is TRBV19; 7 positions match TRBD1. The germline CDR1 and CDR2 sequences are LNHDA and SQIVND (reference sequence). The CDR3 is 14 residues long. The V segment lost 6 bases and the J segment 2 bases; nucleotides outside the gene matches: 7. The CDR3 here is CASSARTGAYEQYF. CDR3 DNA: TGTGCCAGTAGCGCGCGGACAGGAGCCTACGAGCAGTACTTC. Supplemented by reference TRBV19 and TRBJ2-7, the full variable domain reads DGGITQSPKYLFRKEGQNVTLSCEQNLNHDAMYWYRQDPGQGLRLIYYSQIVNDFQKGDIAEGYSVSREKKESFPLTVTSAQKNPTAFYLCASSARTGAYEQYFGPGTRLTVT.

V and J are TRBV28 and TRBJ2-5, with D possibly matching TRBD2 (5 bases). V was cut by 5 bases and J by 2 bases, with 12 bases left in between. CDR3 size: 14 residues. Germline CDR1 is MDHEN and CDR2 is SYDVKM. The CDR3 region has the DNA TGTGCCAGCAGTCCATCCGGGATACAAGAGACCCAGTACTTC. Translated: CASSPSGIQETQYF.

The sample holds one count of this clone. The chain links TRBV28 to TRBJ1-4, with TRBD1 identical over 10 bases. There are 19 residues in the CDR3. The germline V gene has CDR1 MDHEN and CDR2 SYDVKM. Losses at the gene ends were 1 base for V and 8 bases for J; bases not matched to a gene: 16. CDR3: CASSLLGGGTGVPREKLFF. The CDR3 nucleotides read TGTGCCAGCAGTTTATTGGGGGGAGGGACAGGGGTCCCGAGGGAAAAACTGTTTTTT.

As regards this clone: This sample includes further DNA sequences coding for the same CDR3. The CDR3 is CSANRDYGYTF. CDR3 coding DNA: TGCAGTGCTAACAGGGACTATGGCTACACCTTC. The chain employs TRBV20-1 and TRBJ1-2; possible D gene TRBD1, 6 bases. The CDR3 has 11 residues. V was cut by 4 bases and J by 3 bases, with 6 bases left in between. CDR1 is DFQATT and CDR2 is SNEGSKA in the germline V gene (reference sequence).

The chain combines TRBV19 with TRBJ2-1; 8 positions match TRBD2. Germline-derived CDR1 and CDR2 are LNHDA and SQIVND (reference sequence). The CDR3 has 16 residues. Losses at the gene ends were 1 base for V and 6 bases for J; bases not matched to a gene: 8. The CDR3, as DNA: TGTGCCAGTAGTATAGGAGCGGGGGCGACCACCAATGAGCAGTTCTTC. It codes for CASSIGAGATTNEQFF. Full variable domain (remainder filled in from reference TRBV19 and TRBJ2-1): DGGITQSPKYLFRKEGQNVTLSCEQNLNHDAMYWYRQDPGQGLRLIYYSQIVNDFQKGDIAEGYSVSREKKESFPLTVTSAQKNPTAFYLCASSIGAGATTNEQFFGPGTRLTVL.

This chain joins TRBV23-1 and TRBJ2-7; D is undetermined. TRBV23-1 is an ORF; its function is uncertain. V was pared by 2 bases and J by 3 bases, with 2 bases between. The CDR3 extends over 11 amino acids. CDR3 region: CASSQNYEQYF. CDR3 DNA: TGCGCCAGCAGTCAAAACTACGAGCAGTACTTC.

CDR3 sequence: CASNPGTGVYQETQYF. DNA of the CDR3: TGTGCCAGCAATCCGGGGACAGGGGTGTACCAAGAGACCCAGTACTTC. V is TRBV6-6 and J is TRBJ2-5; 10 positions agree with TRBD1. CDR1 and CDR2 (germline): MNHNY, SVGAGI (reference sequence). The CDR3 is 16 residues long. With V trimmed by 7 bases and J by 0 bases, 8 bases remained unmatched.

The V gene is TRBV10-3, the J gene TRBJ1-2; no clear D gene. The CDR3 consists of 15 residues. Germline V gene sequence: CDR1 ENHRY, CDR2 SYGVKD. Trimming cost V 3 bases and J 0 bases, with 11 bases left between them. The CDR3 spells CAISDVGGTNYGYTF. The CDR3 coding sequence is TGTGCCATCAGTGATGTCGGCGGTACTAACTATGGCTACACCTTC.

The rearrangement joins TRBV2 to TRBJ2-2, with 9 bases aligning to TRBD2. The germline V gene has CDR1 SNHLY and CDR2 FYNNEI. The V and J ends lost 6 bases and 5 bases, in that order; junction bases with no gene match: 7. The CDR3 covers 15 residues. As DNA, the CDR3 is TGTGCCAGCAGGACTCTAGCGGGACAAACCGGGGAGCTGTTTTTT. It specifies CASRTLAGQTGELFF.

The chain couples TRBV14 to TRBJ2-3; weak D call: TRBD2 (5 bases). The germline V gene has CDR1 SGHDN and CDR2 FVKESK. The CDR3 extends over 15 amino acids. V was cut by 3 bases and J by 6 bases, with 16 bases left in between. CDR3 DNA sequence: TGTGCCAGCAGCCAGGTCGGCGGCTTAGCGGATACGCAGTATTTT. Amino acid sequence: CASSQVGGLADTQYF.

V usage is TRBV5-1 and J usage is TRBJ2-5, with 7 bases that match TRBD1. The germline V gene has CDR1 SGHRS and CDR2 YFSETQ. Trimming cost V 4 bases and J 3 bases; bases outside gene matches: 12. This CDR3 comprises 16 residues. The DNA of the CDR3 is TGCGCCAGCAGCCTCAACACCGGGCAGGGGGAAGAGACCCAGTACTTC. Translation: CASSLNTGQGEETQYF.

The table lists this clone with a few counts. This sequence joins TRBV19 and TRBJ2-5; 8 positions match TRBD1. Trimming removed 5 bases from V and 6 bases from J; junction bases left unmatched: 5. Germline-derived CDR1 and CDR2 are LNHDA and SQIVND (reference sequence). The CDR3 runs to 13 residues. The CDR3 sequence: CASSDQGAKTQYF. CDR3 DNA sequence: TGTGCCAGTAGTGACCAGGGGGCAAAGACCCAGTACTTC.